Shown below are 9 T cell receptor beta chains from a single sample sequenced in a study of early T cells in non-severe SARS-CoV-2 infection. A single record per CDR3 protein comes from TCRdb applying MiXCR to the 5' RACE reads. This table holds tens of thousands of distinct CDR3 sequences, roughly 8% found once. The material was whole blood, obtained at baseline. The receptors here all came from an adult who was a healthcare worker with PCR-confirmed SARS-CoV-2 infection or an uninfected control (not recorded which).

The sample holds a few counts of this clonotype. This chain uses TRBV20-1 with TRBJ2-5; TRBD2 matches 9 bases. V shed 3 bases and J 5 bases; nucleotides not matched to a gene: 4. CDR3 length: 13 amino acids. Germline-derived CDR1 and CDR2 are DFQATT and SNEGSKA (reference sequence). The CDR3 DNA sequence: TGCAGTGCTAGGCGGGGGGGCCTCGAGACCCAGTACTTC. It encodes CSARRGGLETQYF.

This clonotype was detected a few times. The chain links TRBV28 to TRBJ2-5; D might be TRBD1 (6 bases). CDR3 length: 16 amino acids. V was cut by 6 bases and J by 5 bases, with 22 bases left in between. Looked up from germline, CDR1 is MDHEN and CDR2 is SYDVKM. The CDR3 DNA sequence: TGTGCCAGCAGCCATGGGGGCAAAAAGGTCTCTGAGACCCAGTACTTC. Amino acids: CASSHGGKKVSETQYF.

This chain uses TRBV3-1 with TRBJ2-2, with D uncertain. The CDR3 is 13 amino acids. Trimming stripped 2 bases from V and 6 bases from J, with 7 bases between. Germline values: CDR1 LGHDT, CDR2 YNNKEL (reference sequence). The CDR3 nucleotides read TGTGCCAGCAGCCAATATCCCGCCGGGGAGCTGTTTTTT. Residues: CASSQYPAGELFF.

The J gene is TRBJ2-1, the V gene TRBV6-5; no clear D. This CDR3 is built from 11 residues. CDR1 is MNHEY and CDR2 is SVGAGI in the germline V gene. The V end was cut by 7 bases, the J end by 5 bases, with 6 bases between. Written as DNA, the CDR3 is TGTGCCAGCACCCTAAACAATGAGCAGTTCTTC. It is translated as CASTLNNEQFF.

This clonotype appeared many times. The CDR3 reads CASSAKLAGDTQYF. CDR3 in DNA: TGTGCCAGCAGTGCTAAACTAGCGGGGGATACGCAGTATTTT. This chain joins TRBV6-4 and TRBJ2-3; 10 positions agree with TRBD2. Germline trimming cut 4 bases from V and 6 bases from J; bases unmatched to any gene: 4. CDR1 is MRHNA, CDR2 SNTAGT, per germline. The CDR3 is made up of 14 amino acids.

The chain uses TRBV6-5 and TRBJ2-3, with 8 bases that match TRBD2. This CDR3 spans 14 amino acids. V lost 8 bases and J lost 2; bases outside the gene matches: 6. Germline-derived CDR1 and CDR2 are MNHEY and SVGAGI. DNA for the CDR3: TGTGCCAGCTCGGGGGGGACGGTCACAGATACGCAGTATTTT. Amino acid sequence: CASSGGTVTDTQYF.

This clonotype was counted only a few times. The V call is TRBV12-5, the J call TRBJ2-3; TRBD1 aligns across 9 bases. Germline V gene sequence: CDR1 LGHNT, CDR2 FRNRAP. This CDR3 is 16 amino acids long. Trimming took 4 bases from V and 0 from J; bases not matched to a gene: 5. Written as DNA, the CDR3 is TGTGCTAGTGGTTCAGGACAGGGGATAAGCACAGATACGCAGTATTTT. Translation gives CASGSGQGISTDTQYF.

This clonotype was counted at least ten times. This chain connects TRBV6-5 to TRBJ1-5; D is perhaps TRBD1 (5 bases). V was cut by 6 bases and J by 0 bases, with 9 bases left in between. The CDR3 loop spans 14 amino acids. Per the germline V gene, CDR1 is MNHEY and CDR2 is SVGAGI. The CDR3 loop reads CASRRDYSNQPQHF. DNA of the CDR3: TGTGCCAGCAGAAGGGACTATAGCAATCAGCCCCAGCATTTT.

Only a few counts were recorded for this clonotype. V usage is TRBV30 and J usage is TRBJ2-7; D uncertain. V was clipped by 2 bases and J by 3 bases, with 8 bases between them. CDR1 GTSNPN and CDR2 SVGIG come from the germline V gene (reference sequence). This CDR3 region has 12 residues. In DNA form, the CDR3 reads TGTGCCTGGAGTCCAGATAGCTACGAGCAGTACTTC. It encodes CAWSPDSYEQYF.